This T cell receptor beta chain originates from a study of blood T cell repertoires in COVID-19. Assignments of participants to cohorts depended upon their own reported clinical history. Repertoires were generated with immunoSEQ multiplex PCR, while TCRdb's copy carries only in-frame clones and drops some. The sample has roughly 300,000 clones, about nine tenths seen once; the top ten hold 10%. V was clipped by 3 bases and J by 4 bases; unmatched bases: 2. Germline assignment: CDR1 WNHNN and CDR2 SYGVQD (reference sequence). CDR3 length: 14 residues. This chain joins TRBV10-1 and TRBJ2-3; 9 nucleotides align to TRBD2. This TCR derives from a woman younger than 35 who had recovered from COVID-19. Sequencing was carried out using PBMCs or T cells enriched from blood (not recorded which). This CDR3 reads CASSEAGGSDTQYF. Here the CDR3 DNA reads TGCGCCAGCAGTGAAGCGGGGGGATCAGATACGCAGTATTTT.